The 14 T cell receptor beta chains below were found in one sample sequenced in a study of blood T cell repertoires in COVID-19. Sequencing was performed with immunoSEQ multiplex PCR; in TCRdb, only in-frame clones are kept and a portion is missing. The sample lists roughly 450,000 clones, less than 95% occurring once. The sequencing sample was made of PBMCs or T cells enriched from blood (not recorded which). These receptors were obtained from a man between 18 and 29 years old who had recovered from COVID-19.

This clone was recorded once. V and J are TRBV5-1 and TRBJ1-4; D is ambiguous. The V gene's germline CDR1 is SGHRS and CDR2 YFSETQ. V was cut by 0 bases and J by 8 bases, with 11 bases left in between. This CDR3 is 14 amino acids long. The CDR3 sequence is CASSLVWGGEKLFF. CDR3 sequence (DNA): TGCGCCAGCAGCTTGGTGTGGGGAGGGGAAAAACTGTTTTTT.

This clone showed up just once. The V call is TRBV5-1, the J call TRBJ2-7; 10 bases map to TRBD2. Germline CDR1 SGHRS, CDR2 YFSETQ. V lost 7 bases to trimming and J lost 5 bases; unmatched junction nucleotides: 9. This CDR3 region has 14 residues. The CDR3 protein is CASATSGKVNEQYF. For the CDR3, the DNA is TGCGCCAGCGCAACTAGCGGGAAGGTCAACGAGCAGTACTTC.

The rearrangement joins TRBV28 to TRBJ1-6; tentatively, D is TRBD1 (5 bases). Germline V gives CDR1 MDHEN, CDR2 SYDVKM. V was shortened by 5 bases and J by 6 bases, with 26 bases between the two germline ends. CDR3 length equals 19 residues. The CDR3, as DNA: TGTGCCAGCAGTGAAGCCTACAGACAGCCAGATAATACTAATTCACCCCTCCACTTT. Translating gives CASSEAYRQPDNTNSPLHF.

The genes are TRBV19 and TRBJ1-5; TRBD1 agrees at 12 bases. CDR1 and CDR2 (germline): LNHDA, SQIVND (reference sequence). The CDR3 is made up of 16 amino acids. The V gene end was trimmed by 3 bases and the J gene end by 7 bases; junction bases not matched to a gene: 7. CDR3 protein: CASSISGTGGQQPQHF. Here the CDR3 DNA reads TGTGCCAGTAGTATCTCCGGGACAGGGGGCCAGCAGCCCCAGCATTTT.

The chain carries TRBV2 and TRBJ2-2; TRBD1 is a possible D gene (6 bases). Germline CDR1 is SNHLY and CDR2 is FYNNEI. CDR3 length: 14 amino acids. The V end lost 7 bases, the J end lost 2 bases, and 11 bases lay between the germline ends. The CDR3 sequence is CASTMGANTGELFF. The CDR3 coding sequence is TGTGCCAGCACCATGGGGGCAAACACCGGGGAGCTGTTTTTT.

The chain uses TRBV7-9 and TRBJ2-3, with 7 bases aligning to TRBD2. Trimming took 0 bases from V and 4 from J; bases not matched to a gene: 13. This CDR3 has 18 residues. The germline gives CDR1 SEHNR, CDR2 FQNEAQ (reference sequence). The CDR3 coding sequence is TGTGCCAGCAGCTTAGCGGGGAGGGGACTCTTGGGCGCAGATACGCAGTATTTT. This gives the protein CASSLAGRGLLGADTQYF.

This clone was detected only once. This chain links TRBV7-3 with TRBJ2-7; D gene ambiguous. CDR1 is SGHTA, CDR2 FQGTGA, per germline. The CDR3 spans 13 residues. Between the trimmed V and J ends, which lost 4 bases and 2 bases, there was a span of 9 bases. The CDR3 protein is CASSYASTYEQYF. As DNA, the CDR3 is TGTGCCAGCAGCTACGCGTCCACCTACGAGCAGTACTTC. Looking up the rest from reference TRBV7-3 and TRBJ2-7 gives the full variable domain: GAGVSQTPSNKVTEKGKYVELRCDPISGHTALYWYRQSLGQGPEFLIYFQGTGAADDSGLPNDRFFAVRPEGSVSTLKIQRTERGDSAVYLCASSYASTYEQYFGPGTRLTVT.

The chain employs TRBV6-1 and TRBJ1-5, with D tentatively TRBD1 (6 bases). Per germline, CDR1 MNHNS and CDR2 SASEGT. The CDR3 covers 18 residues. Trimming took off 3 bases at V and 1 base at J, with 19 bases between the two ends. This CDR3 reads CASSDSRGRGKSNQPQHF. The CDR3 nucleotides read TGTGCCAGCAGTGATTCCCGTGGCAGGGGAAAAAGCAATCAGCCCCAGCATTTT.

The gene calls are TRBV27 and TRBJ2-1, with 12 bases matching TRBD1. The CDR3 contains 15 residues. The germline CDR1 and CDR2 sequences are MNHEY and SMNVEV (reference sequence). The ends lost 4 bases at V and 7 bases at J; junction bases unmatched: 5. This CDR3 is CASSSGTGGKNEQFF. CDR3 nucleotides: TGTGCCAGCAGTTCCGGGACAGGGGGCAAGAATGAGCAGTTCTTC.

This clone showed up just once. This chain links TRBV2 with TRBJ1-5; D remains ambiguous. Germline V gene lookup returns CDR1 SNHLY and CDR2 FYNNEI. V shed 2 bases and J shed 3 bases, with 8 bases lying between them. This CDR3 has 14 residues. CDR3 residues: CASSESLANQPQHF. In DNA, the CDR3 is TGTGCCAGCAGTGAATCTCTAGCCAATCAGCCCCAGCATTTT.

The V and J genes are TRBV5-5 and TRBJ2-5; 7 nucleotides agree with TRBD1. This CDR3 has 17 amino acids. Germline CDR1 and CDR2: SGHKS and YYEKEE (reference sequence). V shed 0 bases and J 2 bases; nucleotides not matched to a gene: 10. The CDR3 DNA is TGTGCCAGCAGCTTGGCCACAGGGGTATTAAGACAAGAGACCCAGTACTTC. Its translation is CASSLATGVLRQETQYF.

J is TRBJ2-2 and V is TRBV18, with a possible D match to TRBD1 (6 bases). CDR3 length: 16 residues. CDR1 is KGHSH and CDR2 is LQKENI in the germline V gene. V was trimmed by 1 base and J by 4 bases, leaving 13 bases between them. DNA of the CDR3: TGTGCCAGCTCACCACGACCACAGGGACCCACCGGGGAGCTGTTTTTT. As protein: CASSPRPQGPTGELFF.

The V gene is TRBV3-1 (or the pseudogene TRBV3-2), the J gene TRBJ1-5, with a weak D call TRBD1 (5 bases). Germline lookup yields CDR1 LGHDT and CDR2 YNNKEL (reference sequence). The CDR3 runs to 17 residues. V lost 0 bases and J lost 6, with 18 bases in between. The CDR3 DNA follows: TGTGCCAGCAGCCAAGAACCGGTGGGGCAGGGCGGTCAGCCCCAGCATTTT. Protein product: CASSQEPVGQGGQPQHF.

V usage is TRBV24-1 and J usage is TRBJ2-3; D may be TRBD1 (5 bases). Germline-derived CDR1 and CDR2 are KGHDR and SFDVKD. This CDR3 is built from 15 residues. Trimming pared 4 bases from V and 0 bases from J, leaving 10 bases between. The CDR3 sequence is CATSEPGISTDTQYF. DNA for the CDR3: TGTGCCACCAGTGAACCAGGGATAAGCACAGATACGCAGTATTTT.